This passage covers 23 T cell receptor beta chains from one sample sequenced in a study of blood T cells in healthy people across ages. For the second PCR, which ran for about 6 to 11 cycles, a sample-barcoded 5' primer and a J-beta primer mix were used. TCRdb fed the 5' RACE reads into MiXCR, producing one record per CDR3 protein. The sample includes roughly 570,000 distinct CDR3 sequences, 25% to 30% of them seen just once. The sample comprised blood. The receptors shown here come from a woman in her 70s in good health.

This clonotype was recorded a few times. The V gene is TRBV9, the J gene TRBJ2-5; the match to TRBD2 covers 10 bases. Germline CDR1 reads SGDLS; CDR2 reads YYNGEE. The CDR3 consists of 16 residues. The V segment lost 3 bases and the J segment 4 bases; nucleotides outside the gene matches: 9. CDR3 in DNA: TGTGCCAGCAGCGCGGGGAATAGCGGGGGGCGAGAGACCCAGTACTTC. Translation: CASSAGNSGGRETQYF.

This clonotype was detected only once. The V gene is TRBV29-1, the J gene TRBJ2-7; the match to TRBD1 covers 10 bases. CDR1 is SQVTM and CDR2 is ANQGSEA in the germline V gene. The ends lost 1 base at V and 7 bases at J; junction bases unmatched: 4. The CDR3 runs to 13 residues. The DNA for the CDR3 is TGCAGCGTTGAAGTCGGGACAGGGGTGGAGCAGTACTTC. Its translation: CSVEVGTGVEQYF.

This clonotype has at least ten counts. The chain's CDR3 is CAWSVGKNTEAFF. Written as DNA, the CDR3 is TGTGCCTGGAGTGTAGGAAAGAACACTGAAGCTTTCTTT. The chain links TRBV30 to TRBJ1-1, with D unresolved. Trimming shortened V by 0 bases and J by 1 base, and 6 bases separated the two germline ends. CDR3 length equals 13 residues. Germline CDR1 GTSNPN, CDR2 SVGIG (reference sequence).

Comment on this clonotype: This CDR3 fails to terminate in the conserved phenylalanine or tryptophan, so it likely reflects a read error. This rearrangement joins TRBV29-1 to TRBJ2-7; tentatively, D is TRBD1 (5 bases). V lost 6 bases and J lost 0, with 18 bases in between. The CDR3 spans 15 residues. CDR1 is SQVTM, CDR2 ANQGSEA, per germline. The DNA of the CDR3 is TGCAGCGTACGACAGCATCCTTACGGCTCCTACGAGCAGTACTCC. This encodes CSVRQHPYGSYEQYS.

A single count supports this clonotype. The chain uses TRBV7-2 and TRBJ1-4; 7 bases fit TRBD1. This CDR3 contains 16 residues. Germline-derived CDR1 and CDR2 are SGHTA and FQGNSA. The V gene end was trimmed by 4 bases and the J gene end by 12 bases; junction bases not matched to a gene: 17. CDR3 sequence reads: CASSSNPDRAVYELFF. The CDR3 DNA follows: TGTGCCAGCAGCTCCAACCCTGACAGGGCGGTCTACGAACTGTTTTTT. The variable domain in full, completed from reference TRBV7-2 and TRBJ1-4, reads GAGVSQSPSNKVTEKGKDVELRCDPISGHTALYWYRQSLGQGLEFLIYFQGNSAPDKSGLPSDRFSAERTGGSVSTLTIQRTQQEDSAVYLCASSSNPDRAVYELFFGSGTQLSVL.

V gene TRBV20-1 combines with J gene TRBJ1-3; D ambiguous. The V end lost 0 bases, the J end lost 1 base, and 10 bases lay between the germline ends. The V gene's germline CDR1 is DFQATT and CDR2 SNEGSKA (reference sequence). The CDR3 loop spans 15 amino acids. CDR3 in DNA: TGCAGTGCTAGAGATGGTGAAGGGTCTGGAAACACCATATATTTT. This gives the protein CSARDGEGSGNTIYF.

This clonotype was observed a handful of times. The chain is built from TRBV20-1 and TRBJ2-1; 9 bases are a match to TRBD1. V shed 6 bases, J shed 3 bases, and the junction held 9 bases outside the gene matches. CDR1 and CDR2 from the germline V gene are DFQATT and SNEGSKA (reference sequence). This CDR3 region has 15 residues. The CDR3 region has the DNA TGCAGTGCCACTCTGGACAGGGGAAGCTACAATGAGCAGTTCTTC. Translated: CSATLDRGSYNEQFF.

CDR3 residues: CASSRAPSHESGQETQYF. The DNA for the CDR3 is TGCGCCAGCAGCCGAGCTCCCTCCCACGAAAGCGGGCAAGAGACCCAGTACTTC. The chain links TRBV4-3 to TRBJ2-5; tentatively, D is TRBD2 (6 bases). The CDR3 runs to 18 residues. Germline V gene data show CDR1 as LGHNA and CDR2 as YSLEER. V was trimmed by 4 bases and J by 2 bases, leaving 23 bases between them.

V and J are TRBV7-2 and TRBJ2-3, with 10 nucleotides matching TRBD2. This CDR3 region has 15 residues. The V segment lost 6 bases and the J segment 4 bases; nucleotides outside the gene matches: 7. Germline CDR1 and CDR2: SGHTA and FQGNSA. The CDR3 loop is CASSLSGGSSDTQYF. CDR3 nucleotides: TGTGCCAGCAGTCTTAGCGGGGGGAGCTCAGATACGCAGTATTTT.

CDR3 sequence reads: CATSDSGGAYEQYF. As DNA, the CDR3 is TGTGCCACCAGTGATTCAGGGGGGGCCTACGAGCAGTACTTC. J is TRBJ2-7 and V is TRBV24-1; perhaps D is TRBD1 or TRBD2 (7 bases each). There are 14 residues in the CDR3. Trimming took off 2 bases at V and 2 bases at J, with 9 bases between the two ends. The germline V gene has CDR1 KGHDR and CDR2 SFDVKD.

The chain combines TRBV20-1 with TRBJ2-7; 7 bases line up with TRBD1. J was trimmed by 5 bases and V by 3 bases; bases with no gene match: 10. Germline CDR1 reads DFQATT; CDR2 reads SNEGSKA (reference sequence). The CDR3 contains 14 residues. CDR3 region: CSASIGQAQNEQYF. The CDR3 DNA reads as TGCAGTGCTAGCATTGGACAGGCCCAGAACGAGCAGTACTTC.

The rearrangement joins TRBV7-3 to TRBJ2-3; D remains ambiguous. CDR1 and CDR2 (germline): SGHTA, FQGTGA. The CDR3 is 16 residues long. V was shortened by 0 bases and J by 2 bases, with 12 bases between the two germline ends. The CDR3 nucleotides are TGTGCCAGCAGCTTAACCCCCGGTCCCCCCACAGATACGCAGTATTTT. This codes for CASSLTPGPPTDTQYF.

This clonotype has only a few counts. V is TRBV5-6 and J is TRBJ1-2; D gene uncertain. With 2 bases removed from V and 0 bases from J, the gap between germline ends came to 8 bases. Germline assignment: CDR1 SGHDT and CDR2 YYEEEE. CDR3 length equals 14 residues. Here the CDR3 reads CASSLTRTNYGYTF. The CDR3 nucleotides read TGTGCCAGCAGCTTAACGAGGACTAACTATGGCTACACCTTC.

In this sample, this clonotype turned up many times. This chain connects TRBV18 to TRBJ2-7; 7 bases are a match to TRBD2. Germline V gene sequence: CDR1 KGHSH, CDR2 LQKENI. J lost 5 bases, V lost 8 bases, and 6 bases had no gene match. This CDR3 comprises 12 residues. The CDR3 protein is CASSPGGNEQYF. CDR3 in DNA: TGTGCCAGCAGCCCCGGGGGGAACGAGCAGTACTTC.

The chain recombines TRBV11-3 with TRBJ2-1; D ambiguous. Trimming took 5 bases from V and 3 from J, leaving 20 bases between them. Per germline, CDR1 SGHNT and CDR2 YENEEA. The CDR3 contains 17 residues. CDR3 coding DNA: TGTGCCAGCAGCCCGGATGGGGTGGGCGCCTACTACAATGAGCAGTTCTTC. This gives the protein CASSPDGVGAYYNEQFF.

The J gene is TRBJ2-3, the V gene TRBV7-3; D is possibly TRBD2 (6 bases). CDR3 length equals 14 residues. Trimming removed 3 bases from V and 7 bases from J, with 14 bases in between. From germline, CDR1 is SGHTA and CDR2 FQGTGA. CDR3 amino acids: CASSLGGTTNTQYF. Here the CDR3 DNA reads TGTGCCAGCAGCTTGGGCGGGACCACGAATACGCAGTATTTT.

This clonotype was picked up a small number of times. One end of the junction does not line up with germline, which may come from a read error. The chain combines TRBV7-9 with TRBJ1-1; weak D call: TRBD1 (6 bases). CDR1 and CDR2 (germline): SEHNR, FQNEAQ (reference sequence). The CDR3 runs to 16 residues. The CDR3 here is CAGSSRGGEFGTEAFF. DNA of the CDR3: TGTGCCGGCAGCTCTCGGGGGGGCGAATTTGGGACTGAAGCTTTCTTT.

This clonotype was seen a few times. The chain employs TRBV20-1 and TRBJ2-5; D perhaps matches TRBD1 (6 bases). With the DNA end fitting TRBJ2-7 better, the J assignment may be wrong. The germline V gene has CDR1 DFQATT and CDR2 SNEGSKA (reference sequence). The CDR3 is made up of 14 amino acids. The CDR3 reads CSASRRQAGYEQYF. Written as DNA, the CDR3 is TGCAGTGCCTCCCGACGACAGGCCGGTTACGAGCAGTACTTC.

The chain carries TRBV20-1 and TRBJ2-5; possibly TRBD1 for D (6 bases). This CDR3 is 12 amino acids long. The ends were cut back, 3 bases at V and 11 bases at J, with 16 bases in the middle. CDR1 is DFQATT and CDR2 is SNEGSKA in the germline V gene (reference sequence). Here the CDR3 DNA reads TGCAGTGCTAGCACAGGGCTTGGAGAGCAGTACTTC. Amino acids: CSASTGLGEQYF.

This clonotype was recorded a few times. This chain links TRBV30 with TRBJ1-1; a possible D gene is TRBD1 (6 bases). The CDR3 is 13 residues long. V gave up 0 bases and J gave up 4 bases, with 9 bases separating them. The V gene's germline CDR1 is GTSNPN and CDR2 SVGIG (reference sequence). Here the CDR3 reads CAWSVQGFTEAFF. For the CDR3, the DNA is TGTGCCTGGAGTGTACAGGGATTCACTGAAGCTTTCTTT.

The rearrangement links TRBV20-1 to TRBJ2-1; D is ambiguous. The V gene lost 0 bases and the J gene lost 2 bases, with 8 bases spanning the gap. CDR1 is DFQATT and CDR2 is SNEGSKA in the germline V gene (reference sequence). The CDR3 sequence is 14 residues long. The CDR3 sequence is CSARESSAYNEQFF. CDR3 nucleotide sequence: TGCAGTGCTAGAGAATCCTCAGCCTACAATGAGCAGTTCTTC.

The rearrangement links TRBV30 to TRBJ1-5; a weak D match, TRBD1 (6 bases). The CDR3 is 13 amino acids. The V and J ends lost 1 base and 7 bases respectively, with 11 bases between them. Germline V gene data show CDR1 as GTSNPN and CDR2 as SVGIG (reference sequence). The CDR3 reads CAWSGQDNQPQHF. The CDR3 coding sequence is TGTGCCTGGAGTGGACAGGACAACCAGCCCCAGCATTTT. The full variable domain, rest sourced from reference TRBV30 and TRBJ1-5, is SQTIHQWPATLVQPVGSPLSLECTVEGTSNPNLYWYRQAAGRGLQLLFYSVGIGQISSEVPQNLSASRPQDRQFILSSKKLLLSDSGFYLCAWSGQDNQPQHFGDGTRLSIL.

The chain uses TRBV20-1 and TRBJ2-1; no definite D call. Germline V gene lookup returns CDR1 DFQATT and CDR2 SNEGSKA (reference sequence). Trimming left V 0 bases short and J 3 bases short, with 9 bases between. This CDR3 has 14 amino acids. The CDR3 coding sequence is TGCAGTGCTAGAGATTTCAGGAACTACAATGAGCAGTTCTTC. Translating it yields CSARDFRNYNEQFF.